A selection of T cell receptor beta chains follows, all from one sample in a study of blood T cell repertoires in COVID-19. Produced via immunoSEQ multiplex PCR; TCRdb's table is partial and in-frame only. In the table there are 250,000 to 350,000 clones, 85% to 90% of which are singletons. Sequences were obtained from PBMCs or T cells enriched from blood (not recorded which). Receptor source: a woman aged 18-35 years who had recovered from COVID-19. Each CDR3 is given with its conserved first and last residue. The D gene is left open where the match is weak. Rows give clone size only sometimes, using once, few, many, or a class for an expanded clone.

>.|.|TRBJ2-5|14|TRBV18
CASSPQRAEETQYF
TGTGCCAGCTCACCACAGCGAGCGGAAGAGACCCAGTACTTC
>.|.|TRBJ1-2|14|TRBV6-4
CATLAAPPNYGYTF
TGTGCCACCCTTGCGGCACCGCCCAACTATGGCTACACCTTC
>.|.|TRBJ1-3|15|TRBV28
CASSPSEQGRNTIYF
TGTGCCAGCAGTCCGTCGGAACAGGGACGGAACACCATATATTTT
>TRBD2|.|TRBJ2-3|17|TRBV7-3
CASSLTSPSGGTDTQYF
TGTGCCAGCAGCTTAACGAGCCCTAGCGGGGGGACAGATACGCAGTATTTT
>.|.|TRBJ2-5|14|TRBV7-9
CASSRGQLQETQYF
TGTGCCAGCAGCCGCGGACAGCTTCAAGAGACCCAGTACTTC
>.|.|TRBJ1-5|15|TRBV15
CATSTTDSFNQPQHF
TGTGCCACCAGCACTACGGACAGCTTCAATCAGCCCCAGCATTTT
>TRBD2|.|TRBJ2-7|15|TRBV24-1
CATRRLAGGSYEQYF
TGTGCCACCAGGCGATTAGCGGGGGGTTCCTACGAGCAGTACTTC
>.|.|TRBJ1-4|15|TRBV2
CASSREAATNEKLFF
TGTGCCAGCAGCCGGGAGGCGGCCACTAATGAAAAACTGTTTTTT
>TRBD1|.|TRBJ1-2|13|TRBV5-4
CASSLRQGRGYTF
TGTGCCAGCAGCCTCAGACAGGGACGGGGCTACACCTTC
>TRBD1|once|TRBJ2-1|14|TRBV5-4
CASSNQGALNEQFF
TGTGCCAGCAGCAACCAGGGGGCCCTCAATGAGCAGTTCTTC
>TRBD1|.|TRBJ1-2|15|TRBV6-5
CASLGTGGASYGYTF
TGTGCCAGCCTCGGGACAGGGGGGGCTAGCTATGGCTACACCTTC
>.|.|TRBJ1-6|14|TRBV11-2
CASSLAESNSPLHF
TGTGCCAGCAGCTTAGCAGAATCCAATTCACCCCTCCACTTT
>TRBD2|.|TRBJ2-7|17|TRBV5-6
CASSLPPLAGVSYEQYF
TGTGCCAGCAGCCTTCCCCCTCTAGCGGGTGTTTCCTACGAGCAGTACTTC
>.|few|TRBJ2-2|18|TRBV1
CTSSQTTGAGGPVGELFF
TGCACCAGCAGCCAGACCACTGGAGCGGGGGGGCCGGTCGGGGAGCTGTTTTTT
>.|.|TRBJ1-2|12|TRBV27
CASSLSGDGYTF
TGTGCCAGCAGTTTATCCGGGGATGGCTACACCTTC
>.|.|TRBJ1-2|13|TRBV2
CASSAGSNYGYTF
TGTGCCAGCAGTGCCGGTAGTAACTATGGCTACACCTTC
>.|.|TRBJ2-3|14|TRBV5-4
CASSFSGSTDTQYF
TGTGCCAGCAGCTTTTCGGGAAGCACAGATACGCAGTATTTT
>TRBD1|.|TRBJ1-2|16|TRBV9
CASSVSPSGTGEGYTF
TGTGCCAGCAGCGTATCCCCATCCGGGACAGGAGAGGGCTACACCTTC
>TRBD1|.|TRBJ1-6|15|TRBV19
CASSLTGADNSPLHF
TGTGCCAGTAGTTTGACAGGGGCCGATAATTCACCCCTCCACTTT
>TRBD2|.|TRBJ2-1|14|TRBV28
CASSRLAGGLGQFF
TGTGCCAGCAGCCGACTAGCGGGGGGCCTAGGGCAGTTCTTC
>.|.|TRBJ2-2|16|TRBV10-2
CASSESPGQNTGELFF
TGCGCCAGCAGTGAGTCGCCGGGACAGAACACCGGGGAGCTGTTTTTT
>.|once|TRBJ2-7|13|TRBV2
CASRKGDYYEQYF
TGTGCCAGCAGGAAGGGGGACTACTACGAGCAGTACTTC
>TRBD2|.|TRBJ2-7|15|TRBV15
CATSRLAGGTYEQYF
TGTGCCACCAGCAGACTAGCGGGGGGGACCTACGAGCAGTACTTC
>TRBD2|.|TRBJ2-3|15|TRBV6-5
CASIRLAGGADTQYF
TGTGCCAGCATAAGACTAGCGGGGGGCGCAGATACGCAGTATTTT
>TRBD1|.|TRBJ1-4|16|TRBV15
CATSEGGGTGSEKLFF
TGTGCCACCAGCGAGGGGGGCGGGACAGGGAGTGAAAAACTGTTTTTT
>.|.|TRBJ2-6|16|TRBV19
CASSMTGGSGANVLTF
TGTGCCAGTAGTATGACTGGGGGCTCGGGGGCCAACGTCCTGACTTTC
>TRBD1|.|TRBJ1-4|15|TRBV6-5
CASSQGARANEKLFF
TGTGCCAGCAGTCAGGGGGCAAGGGCTAATGAAAAACTGTTTTTT
>.|.|TRBJ2-3|14|TRBV14
CASSPFLLSGTQYF
TGTGCCAGCAGCCCCTTTCTTTTGTCGGGTACGCAGTATTTT
>.|.|TRBJ1-6|13|TRBV30
CAWRAGSDSPLHF
TGTGCCTGGAGGGCTGGGAGCGATTCACCCCTCCACTTT
>TRBD2|.|TRBJ2-3|17|TRBV4-1
CASSQGLAGGPTDTQYF
TGCGCCAGCAGCCAAGGGCTAGCGGGGGGACCCACAGATACGCAGTATTTT
>.|.|TRBJ1-1|14|TRBV5-1
CASSLTSSNTEAFF
TGCGCCAGCAGCTTGACGAGTTCCAACACTGAAGCTTTCTTT
>.|.|TRBJ1-2|15|TRBV5-6
CASSLGDWTNYGYTF
TGTGCCAGCAGCTTAGGTGACTGGACTAACTATGGCTACACCTTC
>TRBD1|.|TRBJ1-2|15|TRBV19
CASSSTGTGAFGYTF
TGTGCCAGTAGTTCGACCGGGACAGGGGCATTTGGCTACACCTTC
>TRBD1|.|TRBJ1-3|14|TRBV10-3
CATAGTGNGNTIYF
TGTGCCACAGCCGGGACAGGGAATGGAAACACCATATATTTT
>.|.|TRBJ2-5|17|TRBV7-6
CASSLGSPTGPQETQYF
TGTGCCAGCAGCTTAGGGAGCCCCACAGGGCCCCAAGAGACCCAGTACTTC
>TRBD1|.|TRBJ1-1|13|TRBV5-6
CASSLTGATEAFF
TGTGCCAGCAGCTTGACAGGGGCTACTGAAGCTTTCTTT
>.|.|TRBJ1-4|15|TRBV28
CASRATDSINEKLFF
TGTGCCAGCAGAGCTACGGACAGTATTAATGAAAAACTGTTTTTT